Each of the 2 T cell receptor beta chains below was sequenced from the same sample in a study of T cell responses to AZD1222 COVID-19 vaccine. Libraries were prepared by immunoSEQ multiplex PCR; TCRdb keeps only in-frame clonotypes and omits some of them. The sample shows 100,000 to 110,000 clones, around 90% of them seen only once. Sequencing was performed on peripheral blood, taken on day 0 of AZD1222 vaccination. These receptors originate from an adult in good health.

This clone is a singleton in its sample. This chain links TRBV7-9 with TRBJ1-2; maybe TRBD1 (6 bases). V was shortened by 6 bases and J by 2 bases, with 10 bases between the two germline ends. This CDR3 region has 13 residues. CDR1 SEHNR and CDR2 FQNEAQ come from the germline V gene (reference sequence). As DNA, the CDR3 is TGTGCCAGCAGGTTGGACAGCAACTATGGCTACACCTTC. The encoded protein is CASRLDSNYGYTF.

V and J are TRBV19 and TRBJ2-7, with 10 bases aligning to TRBD2. V lost 3 bases and J lost 0; bases outside the gene matches: 5. Looked up from germline, CDR1 is LNHDA and CDR2 is SQIVND (reference sequence). This CDR3 region has 16 residues. The CDR3 region is CASSIISGRFSYEQYF. The DNA for the CDR3 is TGTGCCAGTAGTATCATTAGCGGGAGGTTCTCCTACGAGCAGTACTTC.